Described below is a single T cell receptor beta chain sequence and its context. Repertoires were generated with immunoSEQ multiplex PCR, while TCRdb's copy carries only in-frame clones and drops some. The repertoire holds about 430,000 clones, around nine tenths seen once, with around 0.92% in the top ten. In Seattle, patients joined the study during active infection and were tracked longitudinally. The data are from a study of blood T cell repertoires in COVID-19. As for the study in general: COVID-19 samples, acute and convalescent, were from the United States, Italy and Spain.

The J segment lost 4 bases and the V segment lost 7 bases, leaving 7 bases of the junction unmatched. The CDR3 length is 15 residues. Germline loops: CDR1 MNHEY, CDR2 SMNVEV (reference sequence). The clonotype originates from a man younger than 35 with COVID-19, enrolled during active disease. Input material: peripheral blood. The chain joins TRBV27 to TRBJ1-4; 9 nucleotides agree with TRBD1. The CDR3 nucleotides are TGTGCCAGCAAAAGACCGGGACAGGGTAATGAAAAACTGTTTTTT. It specifies CASKRPGQGNEKLFF. The complete variable domain, with remaining parts taken from reference TRBV27 and TRBJ1-4, reads EAQVTQNPRYLITVTGKKLTVTCSQNMNHEYMSWYRQDPGLGLRQIYYSMNVEVTDKGDVPEGYKVSRKEKRNFPLILESPSPNQTSLYFCASKRPGQGNEKLFFGSGTQLSVL.